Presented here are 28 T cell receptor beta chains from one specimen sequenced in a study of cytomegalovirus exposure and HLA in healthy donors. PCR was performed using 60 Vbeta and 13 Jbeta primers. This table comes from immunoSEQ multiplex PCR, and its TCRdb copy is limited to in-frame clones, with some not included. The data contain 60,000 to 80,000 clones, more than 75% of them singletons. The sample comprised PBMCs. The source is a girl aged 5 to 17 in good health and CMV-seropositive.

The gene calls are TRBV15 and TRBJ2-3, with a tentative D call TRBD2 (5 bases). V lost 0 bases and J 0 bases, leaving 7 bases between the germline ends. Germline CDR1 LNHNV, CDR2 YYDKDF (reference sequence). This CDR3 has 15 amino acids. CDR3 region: CATSRDRGSTDTQYF. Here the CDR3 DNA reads TGTGCCACCAGCAGAGATCGGGGTAGCACAGATACGCAGTATTTT.

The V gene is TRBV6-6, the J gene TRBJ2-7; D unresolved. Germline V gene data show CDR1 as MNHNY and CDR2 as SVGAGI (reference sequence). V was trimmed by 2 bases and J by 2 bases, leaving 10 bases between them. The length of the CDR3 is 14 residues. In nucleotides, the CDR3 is TGTGCCAGCAGTTACCGGCAGGAAGCCTACGAGCAGTACTTC. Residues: CASSYRQEAYEQYF.

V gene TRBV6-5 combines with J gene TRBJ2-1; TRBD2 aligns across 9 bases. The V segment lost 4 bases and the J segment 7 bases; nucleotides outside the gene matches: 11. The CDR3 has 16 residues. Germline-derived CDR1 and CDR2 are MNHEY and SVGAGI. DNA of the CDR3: TGTGCCAGCAGTTCAGCCACTTCTAGCGGGATTAATGAGCAGTTCTTC. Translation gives CASSSATSSGINEQFF.

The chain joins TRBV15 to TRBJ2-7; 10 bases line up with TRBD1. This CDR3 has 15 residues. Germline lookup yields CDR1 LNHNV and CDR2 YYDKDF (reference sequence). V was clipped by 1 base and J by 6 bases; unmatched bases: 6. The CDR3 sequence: CATSRGDRGRFEQYF. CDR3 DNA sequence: TGTGCCACCAGCAGAGGCGACAGGGGGCGTTTCGAGCAGTACTTC.

The CDR3 coding sequence is TGCGCCAGCAGCCAAGAGGACAGGGGGAACACCGGGGAGCTGTTTTTT. Translation gives CASSQEDRGNTGELFF. This chain links TRBV4-3 with TRBJ2-2, with 9 bases matching TRBD1. This CDR3 region has 16 residues. The ends lost 0 bases at V and 1 base at J; junction bases unmatched: 0. Germline lookup yields CDR1 LGHNA and CDR2 YSLEER.

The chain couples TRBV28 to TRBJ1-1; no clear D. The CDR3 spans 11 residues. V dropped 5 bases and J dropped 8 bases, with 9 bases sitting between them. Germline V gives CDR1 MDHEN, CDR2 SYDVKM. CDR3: CASSPPGEAFF. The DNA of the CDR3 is TGTGCCAGCAGTCCCCCCGGGGAAGCTTTCTTT. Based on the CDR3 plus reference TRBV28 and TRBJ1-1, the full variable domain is DVKVTQSSRYLVKRTGEKVFLECVQDMDHENMFWYRQDPGLGLRLIYFSYDVKMKEKGDIPEGYSVSREKKERFSLILESASTNQTSMYLCASSPPGEAFFGQGTRLTVV.

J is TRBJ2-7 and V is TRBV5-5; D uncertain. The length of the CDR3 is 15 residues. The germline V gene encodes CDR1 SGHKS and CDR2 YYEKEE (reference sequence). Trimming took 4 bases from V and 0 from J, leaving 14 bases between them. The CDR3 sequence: CASSTILGPSYEQYF. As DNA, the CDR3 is TGTGCCAGCAGCACCATCCTCGGTCCCTCCTACGAGCAGTACTTC.

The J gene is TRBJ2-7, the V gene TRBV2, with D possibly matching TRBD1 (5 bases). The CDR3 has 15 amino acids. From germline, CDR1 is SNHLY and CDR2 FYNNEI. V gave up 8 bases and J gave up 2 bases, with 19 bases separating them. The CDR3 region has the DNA TGTGCCAGCTTAAGGGGCACAGTCTTCACCTACGAGCAGTACTTC. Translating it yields CASLRGTVFTYEQYF.

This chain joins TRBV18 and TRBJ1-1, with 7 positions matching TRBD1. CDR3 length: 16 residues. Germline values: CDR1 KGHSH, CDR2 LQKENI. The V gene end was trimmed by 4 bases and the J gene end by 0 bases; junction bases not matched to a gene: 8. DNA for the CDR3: TGTGCCAGCTCACTCAAGGAGGGACAGCTGAACACTGAAGCTTTCTTT. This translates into CASSLKEGQLNTEAFF.

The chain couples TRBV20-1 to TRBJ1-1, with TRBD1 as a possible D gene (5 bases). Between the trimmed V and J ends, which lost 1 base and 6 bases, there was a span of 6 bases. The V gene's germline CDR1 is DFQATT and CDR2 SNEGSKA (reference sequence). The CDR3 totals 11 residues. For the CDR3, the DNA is TGCAGTGCTAGAGCAGGGTCTGAAGCTTTCTTT. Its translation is CSARAGSEAFF.

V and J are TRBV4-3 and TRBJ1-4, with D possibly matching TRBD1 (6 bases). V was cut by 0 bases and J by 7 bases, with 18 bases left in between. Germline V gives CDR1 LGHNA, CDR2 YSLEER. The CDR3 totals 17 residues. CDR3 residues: CASSQDRVGAGGEKLFF. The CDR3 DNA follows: TGCGCCAGCAGCCAAGATCGAGTGGGGGCAGGAGGTGAAAAACTGTTTTTT.

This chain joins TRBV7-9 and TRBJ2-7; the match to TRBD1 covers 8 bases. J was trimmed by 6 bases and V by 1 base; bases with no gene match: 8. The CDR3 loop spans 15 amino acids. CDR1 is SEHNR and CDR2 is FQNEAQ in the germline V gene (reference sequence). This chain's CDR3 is CASSLEKAGGLEQYF. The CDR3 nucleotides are TGTGCCAGCAGCTTAGAGAAGGCAGGGGGCCTCGAGCAGTACTTC.

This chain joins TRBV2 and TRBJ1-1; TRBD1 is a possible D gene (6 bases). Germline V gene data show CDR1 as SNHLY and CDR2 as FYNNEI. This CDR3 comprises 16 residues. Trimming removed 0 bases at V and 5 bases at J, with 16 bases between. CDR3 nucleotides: TGTGCCAGCAGTGAAGCGCCAGGGGTGTCATATACTGAAGCTTTCTTT. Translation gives CASSEAPGVSYTEAFF.

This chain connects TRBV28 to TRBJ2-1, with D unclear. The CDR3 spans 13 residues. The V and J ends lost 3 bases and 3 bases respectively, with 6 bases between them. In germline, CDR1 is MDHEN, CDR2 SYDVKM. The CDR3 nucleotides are TGTGCCAGCAGTTTTCCAGACTACAATGAGCAGTTCTTC. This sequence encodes CASSFPDYNEQFF. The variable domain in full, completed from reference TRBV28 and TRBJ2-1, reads DVKVTQSSRYLVKRTGEKVFLECVQDMDHENMFWYRQDPGLGLRLIYFSYDVKMKEKGDIPEGYSVSREKKERFSLILESASTNQTSMYLCASSFPDYNEQFFGPGTRLTVL.

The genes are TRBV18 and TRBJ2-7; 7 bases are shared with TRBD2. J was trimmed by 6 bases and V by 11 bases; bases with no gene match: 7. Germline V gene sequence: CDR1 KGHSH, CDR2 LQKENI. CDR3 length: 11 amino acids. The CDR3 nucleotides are TGTGCCGCCGGGGGGTCGAGCGAGCAGTACTTC. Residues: CAAGGSSEQYF.

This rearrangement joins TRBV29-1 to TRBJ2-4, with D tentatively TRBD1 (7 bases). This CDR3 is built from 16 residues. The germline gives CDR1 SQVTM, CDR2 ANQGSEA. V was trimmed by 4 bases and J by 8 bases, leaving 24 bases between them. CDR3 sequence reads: CSVAEGAGGPRDIQYF. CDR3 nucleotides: TGCAGCGTTGCGGAGGGGGCCGGGGGTCCGAGGGACATTCAGTACTTC.

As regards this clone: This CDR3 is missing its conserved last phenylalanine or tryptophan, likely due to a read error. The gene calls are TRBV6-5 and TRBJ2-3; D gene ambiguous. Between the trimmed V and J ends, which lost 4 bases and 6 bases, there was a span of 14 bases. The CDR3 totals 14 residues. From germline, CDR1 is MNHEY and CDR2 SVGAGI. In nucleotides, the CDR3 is TGTGCCAGCAGTTTAACTGGATTCGCGGATACGCAGTATGTT. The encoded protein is CASSLTGFADTQYV.

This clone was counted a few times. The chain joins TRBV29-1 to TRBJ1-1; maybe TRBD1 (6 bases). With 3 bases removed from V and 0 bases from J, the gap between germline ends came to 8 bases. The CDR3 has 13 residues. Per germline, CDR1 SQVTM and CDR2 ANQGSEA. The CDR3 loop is CSVDQGLNTEAFF. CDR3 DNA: TGCAGCGTTGACCAGGGGTTGAACACTGAAGCTTTCTTT.

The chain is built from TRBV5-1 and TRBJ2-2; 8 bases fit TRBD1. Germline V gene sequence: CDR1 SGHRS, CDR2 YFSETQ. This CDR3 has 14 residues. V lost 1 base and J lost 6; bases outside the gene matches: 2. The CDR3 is CASSLKQGAGELFF. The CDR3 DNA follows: TGCGCCAGCAGCTTGAAACAGGGGGCCGGGGAGCTGTTTTTT.

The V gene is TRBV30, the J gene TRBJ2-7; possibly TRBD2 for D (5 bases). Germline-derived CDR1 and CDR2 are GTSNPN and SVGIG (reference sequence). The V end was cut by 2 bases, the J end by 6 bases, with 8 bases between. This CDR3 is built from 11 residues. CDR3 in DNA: TGTGCCTGGAGTTCCCGGGGCGAGCAGTACTTC. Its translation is CAWSSRGEQYF.

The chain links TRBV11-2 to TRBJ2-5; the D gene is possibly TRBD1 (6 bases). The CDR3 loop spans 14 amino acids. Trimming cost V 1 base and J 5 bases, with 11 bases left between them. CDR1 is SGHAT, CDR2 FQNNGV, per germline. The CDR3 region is CASSLARQAETQYF. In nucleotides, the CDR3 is TGTGCCAGCAGCTTAGCCCGACAGGCGGAGACCCAGTACTTC.

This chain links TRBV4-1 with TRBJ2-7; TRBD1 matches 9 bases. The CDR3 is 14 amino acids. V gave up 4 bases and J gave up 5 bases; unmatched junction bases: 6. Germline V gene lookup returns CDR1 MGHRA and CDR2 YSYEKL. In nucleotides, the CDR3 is TGCGCCAGCAGCCGAGGACAGGGGATCGACGAGCAGTACTTC. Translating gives CASSRGQGIDEQYF.

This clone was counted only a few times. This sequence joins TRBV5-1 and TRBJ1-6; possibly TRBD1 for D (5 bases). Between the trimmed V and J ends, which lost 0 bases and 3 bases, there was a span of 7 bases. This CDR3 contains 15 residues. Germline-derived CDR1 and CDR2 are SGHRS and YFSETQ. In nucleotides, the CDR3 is TGCGCCAGCAGCTTGGACAGGAGCTATAATTCACCCCTCCACTTT. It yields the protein CASSLDRSYNSPLHF.

The CDR3 DNA sequence: TGTGCCTGGAGCCCCGGGCAGGGGGAGCAGTACTTC. This codes for CAWSPGQGEQYF. The chain joins TRBV30 to TRBJ2-7, with a weak D call TRBD1 (6 bases). V was shortened by 3 bases and J by 7 bases, with 13 bases between the two germline ends. The V gene's germline CDR1 is GTSNPN and CDR2 SVGIG (reference sequence). This CDR3 region has 12 residues.

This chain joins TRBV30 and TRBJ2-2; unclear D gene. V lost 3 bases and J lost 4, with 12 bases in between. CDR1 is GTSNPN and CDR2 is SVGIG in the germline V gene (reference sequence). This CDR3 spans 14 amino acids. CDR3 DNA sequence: TGTGCCTGGAGACGTTCACAGTTCACCGGGGAGCTGTTTTTT. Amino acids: CAWRRSQFTGELFF.

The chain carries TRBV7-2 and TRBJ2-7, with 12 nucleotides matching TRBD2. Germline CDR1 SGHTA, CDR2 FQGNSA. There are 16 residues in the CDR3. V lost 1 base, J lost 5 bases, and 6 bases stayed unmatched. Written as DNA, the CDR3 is TGTGCCAGCAGCTTAGAACTAGCGGGAGGTTTCAACGAGCAGTACTTC. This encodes CASSLELAGGFNEQYF. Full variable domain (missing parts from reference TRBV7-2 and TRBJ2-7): GAGVSQSPSNKVTEKGKDVELRCDPISGHTALYWYRQSLGQGLEFLIYFQGNSAPDKSGLPSDRFSAERTGGSVSTLTIQRTQQEDSAVYLCASSLELAGGFNEQYFGPGTRLTVT.

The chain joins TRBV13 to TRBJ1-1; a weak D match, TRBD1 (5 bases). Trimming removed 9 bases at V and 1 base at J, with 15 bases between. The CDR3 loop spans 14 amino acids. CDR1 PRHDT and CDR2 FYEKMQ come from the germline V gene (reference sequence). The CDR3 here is CARYPGSANTEAFF. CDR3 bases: TGTGCCAGGTATCCAGGGTCGGCGAACACTGAAGCTTTCTTT.

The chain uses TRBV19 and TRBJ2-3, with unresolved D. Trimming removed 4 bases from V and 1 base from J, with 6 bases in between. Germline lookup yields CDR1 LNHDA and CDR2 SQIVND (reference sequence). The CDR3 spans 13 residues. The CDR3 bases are TGTGCCAGTAGTAGGGCCGGCACAGATACGCAGTATTTT. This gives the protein CASSRAGTDTQYF.